This section outlines one T cell receptor beta chain sequence together with its context. Its specificity is unknown. This sample is drawn from a study of cytomegalovirus exposure and HLA in healthy donors. Study results and limitations: In terms of immune exposure information, only CMV serostatus was available. Researchers counted roughly 150 TCR beta chains as cytomegalovirus-associated.

PCR involved 60 Vbeta and 13 Jbeta primers. How the authors handled the data: In a later analysis, the count reached 75 million to 90 million unique TCR beta chains, with about 12 million shared. Produced via immunoSEQ multiplex PCR; TCRdb's table is partial and in-frame only. D and trimming were read from the DNA, whereas the V and J calls and clone size are those reported in that table. The sample includes approximately 79,000 clones, roughly 80% of them seen just once. Trimming took off 3 bases at V and 6 bases at J, with 4 bases between the two ends. The CDR3 contains 11 residues. Germline V lookup: CDR1 SGHTA, CDR2 FQGNSA.

This clonotype was obtained from a woman aged 40 to 50 in good health and CMV-seropositive. The sequencing sample was made of PBMCs. The chain is built from TRBV7-2 and TRBJ2-3; D uncertain. The CDR3 here is CASSFTDTQYF. The CDR3 coding sequence is TGTGCCAGCAGCTTCACTGATACGCAGTATTTT.